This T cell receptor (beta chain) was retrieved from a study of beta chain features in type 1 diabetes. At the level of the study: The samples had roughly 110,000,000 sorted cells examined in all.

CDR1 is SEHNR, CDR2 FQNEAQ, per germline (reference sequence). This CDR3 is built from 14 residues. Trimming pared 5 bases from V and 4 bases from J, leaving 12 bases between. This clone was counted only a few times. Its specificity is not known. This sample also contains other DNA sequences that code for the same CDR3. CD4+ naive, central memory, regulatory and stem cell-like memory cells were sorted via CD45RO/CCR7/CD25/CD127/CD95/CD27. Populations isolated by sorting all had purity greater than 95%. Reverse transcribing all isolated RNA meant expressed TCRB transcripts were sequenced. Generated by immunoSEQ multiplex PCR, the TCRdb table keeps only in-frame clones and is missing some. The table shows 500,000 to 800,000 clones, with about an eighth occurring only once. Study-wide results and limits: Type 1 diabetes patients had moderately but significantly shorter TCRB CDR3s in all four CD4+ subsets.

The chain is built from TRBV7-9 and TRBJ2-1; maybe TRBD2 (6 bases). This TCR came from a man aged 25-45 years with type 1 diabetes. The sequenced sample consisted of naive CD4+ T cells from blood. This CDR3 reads CASSPSGGYNEQFF. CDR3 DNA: TGTGCCAGCAGCCCCTCTGGGGGGTACAATGAGCAGTTCTTC.